These 18 T cell receptor beta chains were sequenced from one sample in a study of shared clonotypes between healthy human individuals. The method was immunoSEQ multiplex PCR; TCRdb's version includes in-frame clones alone and lacks a portion of them. The sample includes 2 million to 2.5 million clones, around 95% of them seen just once. The sequenced sample consisted of naive CD4+ T cells sorted from blood. Subset given: CD45RA+ positively selected. These TCRs come from a man between 18 and 35 years old in good health.

Concerning this clone itself: Other DNA sequences in this sample translate to the same CDR3. The V call is TRBV5-1, the J call TRBJ2-1; the D is unclear. Trimming shortened V by 4 bases and J by 0 bases, and 14 bases separated the two germline ends. From germline, CDR1 is SGHRS and CDR2 YFSETQ. The length of the CDR3 is 16 residues. The CDR3 DNA reads TGCGCCAGCAGCCTGGCCGGATCAAGCTCCTACAATGAGCAGTTCTTC. Its protein product is CASSLAGSSSYNEQFF.

The chain uses TRBV7-2 and TRBJ2-3; TRBD2 matches at 7 bases. The germline V gene has CDR1 SGHTA and CDR2 FQGNSA. V lost 7 bases, J lost 4 bases, and 11 bases stayed unmatched. CDR3 length: 15 amino acids. The CDR3 DNA sequence: TGTGCCAGCACCCGGACTAGAGGGGCCCCAGATACGCAGTATTTT. This translates into CASTRTRGAPDTQYF.

As for this clone: A read error may account for a junction end that differs from germline. The rearrangement joins TRBV7-7 to TRBJ2-3, with 7 positions matching TRBD2. The CDR3 runs 15 residues. Germline CDR1 SSHAT, CDR2 FNYEAQ (reference sequence). CDR3 sequence reads: CASSPGLSFTDTQYF. DNA of the CDR3: TGTGCTAGCAGCCCGGGACTATCGTTCACAGATACGCAGTATTTT.

The rearrangement uses TRBV18 and TRBJ1-4, with D unclear. CDR1 is KGHSH, CDR2 LQKENI, per germline. V was trimmed by 5 bases and J by 5 bases, leaving 12 bases between them. The CDR3 runs to 14 residues. The CDR3 region is CASSEGAGNEKLFF. The DNA of the CDR3 is TGTGCCAGCTCAGAGGGCGCAGGAAATGAAAAACTGTTTTTT.

This sequence joins TRBV25-1 and TRBJ1-2, with D maybe TRBD1 (5 bases). V lost 1 base and J lost 0, with 12 bases in between. The germline V gene has CDR1 MGHDK and CDR2 SYGVNS. The CDR3 sequence is 16 residues long. CDR3 in amino acids: CASSESSGGTNYGYTF. DNA for the CDR3: TGTGCCAGCAGTGAATCATCTGGGGGGACTAACTATGGCTACACCTTC.

Only a few counts were recorded for this clone. V is TRBV5-4 and J is TRBJ1-6; D uncertain. This CDR3 region has 16 residues. Germline CDR1 is SGHNT and CDR2 is YYREEE (reference sequence). V was trimmed by 2 bases and J by 0 bases, leaving 9 bases between them. CDR3 coding DNA: TGTGCCAGCAGCTTATCGGCTAGCTCCTATAATTCACCCCTCCACTTT. Amino acid sequence: CASSLSASSYNSPLHF.

The J gene is TRBJ2-2, the V gene TRBV7-9, with unresolved D. Deletions cut 5 bases from V and 1 base from J, with 8 bases between. Germline CDR1 and CDR2: SEHNR and FQNEAQ (reference sequence). The CDR3 sequence is 14 residues long. The DNA of the CDR3 is TGTGCCAGCAGCACGGACGGGAACACCGGGGAGCTGTTTTTT. Encoded protein: CASSTDGNTGELFF.

In the case of this clone: Other nucleotide sequences from this sample produce the same CDR3. The gene calls are TRBV18 and TRBJ1-5; 7 bases align to TRBD1. J was trimmed by 4 bases and V by 6 bases; bases with no gene match: 3. The CDR3 length is 13 residues. Germline-derived CDR1 and CDR2 are KGHSH and LQKENI. Here the CDR3 reads CASSRQGNQPQHF. DNA of the CDR3: TGTGCCAGCTCCCGACAGGGAAATCAGCCCCAGCATTTT. Filled out from reference TRBV18 and TRBJ1-5, the complete variable domain reads NAGVMQNPRHLVRRRGQEARLRCSPMKGHSHVYWYRQLPEEGLKFMVYLQKENIIDESGMPKERFSAEFPKEGPSILRIQQVVRGDSAAYFCASSRQGNQPQHFGDGTRLSIL.

The chain is built from TRBV30 and TRBJ2-1; no firm D call. The CDR3 extends over 13 amino acids. From germline, CDR1 is GTSNPN and CDR2 SVGIG (reference sequence). V dropped 3 bases and J dropped 4 bases, with 10 bases sitting between them. The CDR3 loop reads CAWSGSNYNEQFF. The DNA of the CDR3 is TGTGCCTGGAGCGGGTCCAATTACAATGAGCAGTTCTTC.

This clone was observed a single time. This chain uses TRBV5-6 with TRBJ2-1; the match to TRBD1 covers 7 bases. CDR3 length: 18 residues. V trimming: 2 bases; J trimming: 0 bases; junction bases outside the gene matches: 11. Per the germline V gene, CDR1 is SGHDT and CDR2 is YYEEEE. The CDR3 sequence: CASSFGQGDRSSYNEQFF. The CDR3 DNA follows: TGTGCCAGCAGCTTCGGGCAGGGGGACCGGAGCTCCTACAATGAGCAGTTCTTC. The entire variable domain, with the rest obtained from reference TRBV5-6 and TRBJ2-1, is as follows: DAGVTQSPTHLIKTRGQQVTLRCSPKSGHDTVSWYQQALGQGPQFIFQYYEEEERQRGNFPDRFSGHQFPNYSSELNVNALLLGDSALYLCASSFGQGDRSSYNEQFFGPGTRLTVL.

The chain joins TRBV6-5 to TRBJ1-1; D unclear. V was cut by 7 bases and J by 3 bases, with 12 bases left in between. CDR1 and CDR2 from the germline V gene are MNHEY and SVGAGI. The CDR3 has 13 residues. The CDR3 region is CASIKTWDTEAFF. For the CDR3, the DNA is TGTGCCAGCATCAAGACCTGGGACACTGAAGCTTTCTTT.

The V call is TRBV25-1, the J call TRBJ1-2; TRBD1 is a possible D gene (6 bases). Germline V CDR1 and CDR2: MGHDK, SYGVNS. The CDR3 has 15 residues. The V end lost 3 bases, the J end lost 2 bases, and 13 bases lay between the germline ends. In nucleotides, the CDR3 is TGTGCCAGCAGTGAGGGGACATTAGGCAACTATGGCTACACCTTC. It specifies CASSEGTLGNYGYTF.

The chain recombines TRBV9 with TRBJ1-2; D may be TRBD1 (5 bases). The CDR3 is 16 residues long. The V gene lost 0 bases and the J gene lost 2 bases, with 14 bases spanning the gap. Germline CDR1 reads SGDLS; CDR2 reads YYNGEE. This CDR3 reads CASSVDPAAGNYGYTF. The CDR3 DNA is TGTGCCAGCAGCGTAGACCCTGCGGCAGGGAACTATGGCTACACCTTC.

Remarks on this clone: The junction does not match germline at one end; this may be a read error. V and J are TRBV7-2 and TRBJ2-7; D is unclear. In germline, CDR1 is SGHTA, CDR2 FQGNSA. The CDR3 totals 16 residues. Here the CDR3 reads CASSLVGLVGSSEQYF. The CDR3 nucleotides are TGTGCCAGCAGCTTAGTGGGCTTAGTAGGTTCCTCCGAGCAGTACTTC.

Only one count was recorded for this clone. The gene calls are TRBV1 and TRBJ1-6; the table's D call TRBD1 went unverified against the DNA. TRBV1 is a documented pseudogene. The CDR3 extends over 17 amino acids. CDR3 amino acids: CTSSQLPRTGNNSPLHF. CDR3 nucleotides: TGCACCAGCAGCCAACTCCCCCGGACAGGTAATAATTCACCCCTCCACTTT.

This clone was seen only a few times. This chain connects TRBV27 to TRBJ1-6; 8 bases align to TRBD1. This CDR3 has 16 amino acids. Germline loops: CDR1 MNHEY, CDR2 SMNVEV (reference sequence). V lost 6 bases and J lost 5; bases outside the gene matches: 9. In nucleotides, the CDR3 is TGTGCCAGCAGGGACGTAGGACAGGGAGATAATTCACCCCTCCACTTT. Amino acids: CASRDVGQGDNSPLHF.

The rearrangement joins TRBV7-9 to TRBJ2-7; 9 nucleotides agree with TRBD2. Germline V gene data show CDR1 as SEHNR and CDR2 as FQNEAQ (reference sequence). The ends lost 2 bases at V and 1 base at J; junction bases unmatched: 0. The CDR3 is made up of 14 amino acids. Here the CDR3 reads CASSLSGRSYEQYF. The CDR3 coding sequence is TGTGCCAGCAGCTTAAGCGGGAGGTCCTACGAGCAGTACTTC.

This chain joins TRBV7-9 and TRBJ1-5; D remains ambiguous. The V gene's germline CDR1 is SEHNR and CDR2 FQNEAQ (reference sequence). CDR3 length: 16 amino acids. Trimming took 5 bases from V and 2 from J, leaving 16 bases between them. CDR3 nucleotides: TGTGCCAGCAGCGAAACAAGACCCGAGGGCAATCAGCCCCAGCATTTT. Protein sequence: CASSETRPEGNQPQHF.